One and the same sample provided the 9 T cell receptor beta chains below, sequenced in a study of metastatic and nonmetastatic thyroid tumors. TCRdb re-called the PCR reads through MiXCR. This sample has over 25,000 clones, with around 16% found just once. Patients were all untreated before their thyroid surgery. Sequencing was performed on blood. All receptors come from a female donor with papillary thyroid cancer or a benign thyroid nodule (not recorded which). Some clones in this sample may be carry-over from other donors' samples.

V gene TRBV11-2 combines with J gene TRBJ1-5, with D possibly TRBD1 on 6 matching bases. V was clipped by 5 bases and J by 4 bases, with 9 bases between them. This CDR3 contains 13 residues. Germline loops: CDR1 SGHAT, CDR2 FQNNGV. DNA for the CDR3: TGTGCCAGCAGCAGAGGGGGGAATCAGCCCCAGCATTTT. Protein product: CASSRGGNQPQHF.

In this sample, this clone turned up many times. V is TRBV10-3 and J is TRBJ2-5; the match to TRBD1 covers 9 bases. This CDR3 spans 14 amino acids. V lost 2 bases, J lost 2 bases, and 0 bases stayed unmatched. The germline V gene has CDR1 ENHRY and CDR2 SYGVKD. CDR3 sequence (DNA): TGTGCCATCAGTGAGGACAGGGGGCAAGAGACCCAGTACTTC. It translates to CAISEDRGQETQYF.

This clone was seen repeatedly, ten times or more. This sequence joins TRBV19 and TRBJ2-1; no clear D. Trimming cost V 4 bases and J 0 bases, with 7 bases left between them. The CDR3 is 14 residues long. The germline V gene encodes CDR1 LNHDA and CDR2 SQIVND (reference sequence). The CDR3 sequence: CASSKGNSYNEQFF. The DNA of the CDR3 is TGTGCCAGTAGTAAGGGAAACTCCTACAATGAGCAGTTCTTC.

The chain links TRBV4-1 to TRBJ2-5; the D gene is possibly TRBD1 (6 bases). From germline, CDR1 is MGHRA and CDR2 YSYEKL. The CDR3 consists of 16 residues. V lost 4 bases to trimming and J lost 4 bases, with 19 bases between them. The chain's CDR3 is CASSPGFQGMAETQYF. The CDR3 DNA reads as TGCGCCAGCAGCCCGGGCTTCCAGGGGATGGCAGAGACCCAGTACTTC.

This clone has only a few counts. V gene TRBV12-3 or TRBV12-4 combines with J gene TRBJ2-7; D perhaps matches TRBD2 (7 bases). V lost 3 bases and J lost 5, with 20 bases in between. The CDR3 is made up of 16 amino acids. The CDR3 loop reads CASSFQHNPGGHEQYF. For the CDR3, the DNA is TGTGCCAGCAGTTTCCAACACAACCCCGGGGGGCACGAGCAGTACTTC.

Ten or more counts support this clone. The V and J genes are TRBV6-4 and TRBJ1-5, with D unresolved. Between the trimmed V and J ends, which lost 3 bases and 3 bases, there was a span of 6 bases. CDR3 length: 13 amino acids. Looked up from germline, CDR1 is MRHNA and CDR2 is SNTAGT. CDR3 loop: CASSEGPNQPQHF. CDR3 sequence (DNA): TGTGCCAGCAGTGAAGGACCCAATCAGCCCCAGCATTTT.

This clone is categorized as medium-sized (0.01 to 0.1%). This chain uses TRBV4-1 with TRBJ1-4; 7 bases align to TRBD1. The CDR3 is 15 amino acids. The germline V gene encodes CDR1 MGHRA and CDR2 YSYEKL. V trimming: 3 bases; J trimming: 2 bases; junction bases outside the gene matches: 3. Here the CDR3 reads CASSHLTGTNEKLFF. DNA for the CDR3: TGCGCCAGCAGCCACCTGACAGGGACTAATGAAAAACTGTTTTTT.

There are many counts of this clone. The chain is built from TRBV6-1 and TRBJ2-7, with a weak D call TRBD2 (5 bases). V shed 1 base and J shed 6 bases, with 10 bases lying between them. CDR3 size: 13 residues. The germline V gene encodes CDR1 MNHNS and CDR2 SASEGT. CDR3 nucleotides: TGTGCCAGCAGTGAAGATAGCGCGGGCGAGCAGTACTTC. Translating it yields CASSEDSAGEQYF.

This clone was detected many times. This rearrangement joins TRBV24-1 to TRBJ2-1, with D perhaps matching TRBD2 (5 bases). Germline CDR1 KGHDR, CDR2 SFDVKD. Trimming removed 0 bases at V and 7 bases at J, with 21 bases between. The CDR3 runs to 18 residues. CDR3 bases: TGTGCCACCAGTGATTTGCCTGGAGGTCCTGACCGTATGAATGAGCAGTTCTTC. Protein product: CATSDLPGGPDRMNEQFF.